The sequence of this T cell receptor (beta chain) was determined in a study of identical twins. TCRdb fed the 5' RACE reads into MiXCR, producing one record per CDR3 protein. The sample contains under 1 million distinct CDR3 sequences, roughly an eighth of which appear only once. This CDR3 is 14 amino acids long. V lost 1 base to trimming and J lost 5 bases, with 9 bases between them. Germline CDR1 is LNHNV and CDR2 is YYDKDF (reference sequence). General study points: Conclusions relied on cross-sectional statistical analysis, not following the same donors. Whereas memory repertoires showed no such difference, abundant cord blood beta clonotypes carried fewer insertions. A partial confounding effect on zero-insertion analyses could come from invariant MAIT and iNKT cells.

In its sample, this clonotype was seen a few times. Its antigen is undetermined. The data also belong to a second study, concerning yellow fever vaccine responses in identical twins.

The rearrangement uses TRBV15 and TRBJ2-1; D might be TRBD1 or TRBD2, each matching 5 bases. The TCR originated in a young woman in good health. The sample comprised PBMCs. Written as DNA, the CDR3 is TGTGCCACCAGCAGAGTTCTGGGACACAATGAGCAGTTCTTC. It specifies CATSRVLGHNEQFF.